Sequencing of this TCR beta chain was carried out in a study of control samples from healthy donors and cancer patients. Here immunoSEQ multiplex PCR was the method, and the copy in TCRdb shows in-frame clones only, minus some. The sample lists roughly 400,000 clones, about 93% seen once, with more than 6% in the top ten. This TCR came from a middle-aged man with head and neck cancer. Sequencing was done on a sample of PBMCs.

The CDR3 here is CASSESTNPSDTQYF. CDR3 in DNA: TGCGCCAGCAGTGAGTCGACAAACCCGTCGGATACGCAGTATTTT. The V call is TRBV10-1, the J call TRBJ2-3; D not certain. Trimming took off 0 bases at V and 6 bases at J, with 13 bases between the two ends. The CDR3 sequence is 15 residues long. Germline loops: CDR1 WNHNN, CDR2 SYGVQD (reference sequence).